Listed below are T cell receptor beta chains from one sample, sequenced in a study of blood T cell repertoires in COVID-19. Method: immunoSEQ multiplex PCR; TCRdb's copy keeps in-frame clones and lacks some. The table has 120,000 to 150,000 clones, about 86% seen once. Sequencing used peripheral blood. These receptors were collected from a human donor in a cohort sampled during active COVID-19. The CDR3 runs from the conserved cysteine through the conserved F or W. The D gene is left open where the match is weak. The size of a clone is reported for some rows only, either as once, few or many, or as a class for expanded clones.

TRBJ2-1	TRBD2	TRBV19	-	TGTGCCAGTAGTATACCGGCGGGGGGGCTCAATGAGCAGTTCTTC	CASSIPAGGLNEQFF
TRBJ2-7	-	TRBV13	once	TGTGCCAGCAGCCGTGAACTCTACGAGCAGTACTTC	CASSRELYEQYF
TRBJ2-1	TRBD2	TRBV5-1	-	TGCGCCAGCAGGGCTAGCGGGGGTGGAAATGAGCAGTTCTTC	CASRASGGGNEQFF
TRBJ1-2	-	TRBV5-1	-	TGCGCCAGCAGCTCGTTAATCCAGAATGGCTACACCTTC	CASSSLIQNGYTF
TRBJ2-2	TRBD1	TRBV3-1/TRBV3-2	-	TGTGCCAGCAGCCAAAAGGGACAGGCAAACACCGGGGAGCTGTTTTTT	CASSQKGQANTGELFF
TRBJ1-6	-	TRBV6-5	-	TGTGCCAGTTCCAGGGCCTATAATTCACCCCTCCACTTT	CASSRAYNSPLHF
TRBJ2-7	-	TRBV14	-	TGTGCCAGCAGCCAATCAGGGATTTCCTACGAGCAGTACTTC	CASSQSGISYEQYF
TRBJ2-3	-	TRBV4-1	-	TGCGCCAGCAGCCAAGATAAATCCGGACTTGGCACAGATACGCAGTATTTT	CASSQDKSGLGTDTQYF
TRBJ1-4	TRBD1	TRBV7-2	-	TGTGCCAGCAGCAGATCCGGGACAGGAGGGGAAAAACTGTTTTTT	CASSRSGTGGEKLFF
TRBJ1-1	-	TRBV7-9	many	TGTGCCAGCACCCCCGTGGGCACGGAAGCTTTCTTT	CASTPVGTEAFF